This T cell receptor beta chain was sequenced during a study of blood T cell repertoires in COVID-19. The assay was immunoSEQ multiplex PCR, and TCRdb's table has in-frame clones only and misses some. The sample yields 150,000 to 200,000 clones, 80% to 90% seen once. This clone was found many times. The source is a man younger than 35 with active or convalescent COVID-19. Sequencing was done on a sample of peripheral blood.

The CDR3 DNA reads as TGCGCCAGCAGCTTGGACAGGGACTATGGCTACACCTTC. Encoded protein: CASSLDRDYGYTF. The rearrangement links TRBV5-1 to TRBJ1-2; D might be TRBD1 (6 bases). Trimming cost V 0 bases and J 3 bases, with 6 bases left between them. CDR1 SGHRS and CDR2 YFSETQ come from the germline V gene. This CDR3 has 13 amino acids.